These 24 T cell receptor beta chains came from one sample sequenced in a study of shared T cell receptors in the human thymus. This table comes from immunoSEQ multiplex PCR, and its TCRdb copy is limited to in-frame clones, with some not included. The sample contains almost 550,000 clones, approximately 80% of which appear only once. The data were also submitted as part of a second study, on human thymus T cells.

Sequencing was performed on thymocytes. The receptors were sampled from a boy younger than two with a congenital heart defect.

This clone is a singleton in its sample. The chain joins TRBV27 to TRBJ2-3; TRBD2 might be the D (7 bases). Trimming shortened V by 7 bases and J by 1 base, and 27 bases separated the two germline ends. Germline CDR1 is MNHEY and CDR2 is SMNVEV (reference sequence). There are 19 residues in the CDR3. CDR3 sequence: CASTGGGLADESRTDTQYF. CDR3 nucleotide sequence: TGTGCCAGCACGGGCGGGGGCTTAGCCGACGAATCCCGCACAGATACGCAGTATTTT.

CDR3 region: CASSQGLARDTQYF. The CDR3 DNA sequence: TGCGCCAGCAGCCAGGGACTAGCTAGAGATACGCAGTATTTT. The chain couples TRBV5-1 to TRBJ2-3, with 9 bases identical to TRBD2. The germline gives CDR1 SGHRS, CDR2 YFSETQ. The length of the CDR3 is 14 residues. The trim removed 4 bases at V and 5 bases at J, leaving 5 bases unmatched.

In this sample, this clone turned up a few times. CDR3 protein: CASSNWPSTGRPNFSSGNTIYF. CDR3 nucleotide sequence: TGTGCCAGCAGCAATTGGCCTTCGACAGGGCGTCCCAATTTCAGCTCTGGAAACACCATATATTTT. The rearrangement joins TRBV21-1 to TRBJ1-3; the D call of TRBD1 is as the table states it, not checked on the DNA. TRBV21-1 represents a pseudogene. CDR3 size: 22 residues.

The chain links TRBV21-1 to TRBJ2-7; TRBD2 reflects the table's D call only, with no check against the DNA. TRBV21-1 is tagged as a pseudogene. The CDR3 consists of 21 residues. CDR3 sequence reads: CASSSLPPGLAGRGGGYEQYF. The CDR3 nucleotides are TGTGCCAGCAGCTCACTGCCCCCGGGACTAGCGGGACGGGGCGGGGGCTACGAGCAGTACTTC.

The chain carries TRBV4-1 and TRBJ2-1; D is possibly TRBD2 (6 bases). The V end was cut by 1 base, the J end by 1 base, with 14 bases between. This CDR3 is 17 amino acids long. Germline CDR1 is MGHRA and CDR2 is YSYEKL. CDR3 nucleotide sequence: TGCGCCAGCAGCCAAGTAGGACGGGAGCAGTCCTACAATGAGCAGTTCTTC. Its translation: CASSQVGREQSYNEQFF.

The V call is TRBV30, the J call TRBJ2-3; weak D call: TRBD2 (6 bases). This CDR3 is 15 amino acids long. The germline gives CDR1 GTSNPN, CDR2 SVGIG (reference sequence). V lost 1 base, J lost 2 bases, and 13 bases lay in between. CDR3 nucleotides: TGTGCCTGGAGTGAACCGGGAGTCGTCACAGATACGCAGTATTTT. Protein: CAWSEPGVVTDTQYF.

The J gene is TRBJ2-7, the V gene TRBV7-3; TRBD2 aligns across 9 bases. V trimming: 0 bases; J trimming: 4 bases; junction bases outside the gene matches: 4. CDR3 size: 15 residues. Germline V gene data show CDR1 as SGHTA and CDR2 as FQGTGA. For the CDR3, the DNA is TGTGCCAGCAGCTTAACCCCCCTAGCGGGGTACGAGCAGTACTTC. Residues: CASSLTPLAGYEQYF.

This clone appeared a few times. The genes are TRBV29-1 and TRBJ1-1; tentatively, D is TRBD1 (5 bases). CDR1 is SQVTM and CDR2 is ANQGSEA in the germline V gene. The CDR3 is 14 amino acids. V was cut by 4 bases and J by 0 bases, with 12 bases left in between. The CDR3 DNA is TGCAGCGTTGTCGGGGGGTCAGTGAACACTGAAGCTTTCTTT. Residues: CSVVGGSVNTEAFF. Full variable domain (remainder filled in from reference TRBV29-1 and TRBJ1-1): SAVISQKPSRDICQRGTSLTIQCQVDSQVTMMFWYRQQPGQSLTLIATANQGSEATYESGFVIDKFPISRPNLTFSTLTVSNMSPEDSSIYLCSVVGGSVNTEAFFGQGTRLTVV.

The genes are TRBV4-1 and TRBJ1-4; tentative D call: TRBD1 (5 bases). Trimming shortened V by 3 bases and J by 7 bases, and 24 bases separated the two germline ends. CDR1 is MGHRA and CDR2 is YSYEKL in the germline V gene. CDR3 length equals 18 residues. The CDR3 nucleotides read TGCGCCAGCAGCCAGTCCCCACTCTTGGGGCAGGGTCGTGAAAAACTGTTTTTT. This translates into CASSQSPLLGQGREKLFF.

This clone has just a few counts. This chain links TRBV28 with TRBJ1-5; 10 bases align to TRBD1. Germline CDR1 MDHEN, CDR2 SYDVKM. Germline trimming cut 6 bases from V and 7 bases from J; bases unmatched to any gene: 6. CDR3 length: 14 residues. CDR3 loop: CASSGTGVKQPQHF. As DNA, the CDR3 is TGTGCCAGCAGCGGGACAGGGGTAAAGCAGCCCCAGCATTTT.

The chain has TRBV28 and TRBJ2-7; the match to TRBD1 covers 9 bases. The germline CDR1 and CDR2 sequences are MDHEN and SYDVKM. J gave up 2 bases and V 3 bases, and 5 bases lay outside the gene matches. This CDR3 spans 15 amino acids. The CDR3 here is CASSLEDRGPYEQYF. The CDR3 DNA reads as TGTGCCAGCAGTTTGGAGGACAGGGGACCCTACGAGCAGTACTTC.

The chain joins TRBV27 to TRBJ2-3, with 8 bases identical to TRBD1. J was trimmed by 4 bases and V by 1 base; bases with no gene match: 19. The CDR3 has 20 residues. The germline V gene has CDR1 MNHEY and CDR2 SMNVEV (reference sequence). This CDR3 is CASSLWARSGTGPRADTQYF. CDR3 in DNA: TGTGCCAGCAGTTTATGGGCCCGATCCGGGACAGGTCCTCGGGCAGATACGCAGTATTTT.

V is TRBV11-3 and J is TRBJ1-1; weak D call: TRBD1 (5 bases). Germline CDR1 SGHNT, CDR2 YENEEA. With 6 bases removed from V and 1 base from J, the gap between germline ends came to 12 bases. This CDR3 comprises 14 residues. The CDR3 loop reads CASREGTGNTEAFF. The CDR3 nucleotides read TGTGCCAGCAGGGAGGGAACAGGGAACACTGAAGCTTTCTTT. Full variable domain (missing parts from reference TRBV11-3 and TRBJ1-1): EAGVVQSPRYKIIEKKQPVAFWCNPISGHNTLYWYLQNLGQGPELLIRYENEEAVDDSQLPKDRFSAERLKGVDSTLKIQPAELGDSAVYLCASREGTGNTEAFFGQGTRLTVV.

This rearrangement joins TRBV5-1 to TRBJ2-3, with 8 bases that match TRBD2. The germline V gene has CDR1 SGHRS and CDR2 YFSETQ. V lost 10 bases and J lost 0; bases outside the gene matches: 7. CDR3 length equals 14 residues. The CDR3 region has the DNA TGCGCCTCAAGGGCTAGCGGGAGCACAGATACGCAGTATTTT. It specifies CASRASGSTDTQYF.

This clone was counted a single time. The rearrangement links TRBV5-1 to TRBJ2-5; 10 positions match TRBD2. The DNA matches TRBJ2-7 better at its end, which makes the J call doubtful. This CDR3 spans 16 amino acids. Germline V CDR1 and CDR2: SGHRS, YFSETQ. As DNA, the CDR3 is TGCGCCAGCAGCTTCCTGGTGGCTAGCGGGGGTTACGAGCAGTACTTC. It codes for CASSFLVASGGYEQYF.

This clone was recorded only once. V gene TRBV4-1 combines with J gene TRBJ2-7; unclear D gene. Trimming took off 0 bases at V and 1 base at J, with 10 bases between the two ends. Per the germline V gene, CDR1 is MGHRA and CDR2 is YSYEKL. This CDR3 is 15 amino acids long. DNA for the CDR3: TGCGCCAGCAGCCAAGAGGCCAGGCCATCCTACGAGCAGTACTTC. Protein: CASSQEARPSYEQYF.

CDR3 sequence: CASRGRLAGPYEQYF. DNA for the CDR3: TGTGCCAGCAGGGGTCGACTAGCGGGGCCCTACGAGCAGTACTTC. The chain recombines TRBV6-1 with TRBJ2-7; 11 nucleotides agree with TRBD2. In germline, CDR1 is MNHNS, CDR2 SASEGT. J was trimmed by 2 bases and V by 6 bases; bases with no gene match: 6. The CDR3 has 15 residues.

This clone has more than one count but fewer than ten. The gene calls are TRBV27 and TRBJ2-7; tentatively, D is TRBD2 (6 bases). Trimming stripped 6 bases from V and 5 bases from J, with 23 bases between. Germline loops: CDR1 MNHEY, CDR2 SMNVEV (reference sequence). This CDR3 is 16 amino acids long. The CDR3 here is CASRSGETGKGDEQYF. CDR3 nucleotide sequence: TGTGCCAGCAGATCGGGAGAGACTGGAAAAGGGGACGAGCAGTACTTC.

The J gene is TRBJ1-4, the V gene TRBV30; possibly TRBD1 for D (6 bases). The CDR3 runs to 15 residues. The germline V and J ends were trimmed by 0 bases and 6 bases, with 14 bases remaining between them. Germline loops: CDR1 GTSNPN, CDR2 SVGIG (reference sequence). Written as DNA, the CDR3 is TGTGCCTGGAGTGTCAACAGGGTGTGGGATGAAAAACTGTTTTTT. This translates into CAWSVNRVWDEKLFF.

This chain joins TRBV12-5 and TRBJ2-7, with D uncertain. Trimming shortened V by 3 bases and J by 5 bases, and 11 bases separated the two germline ends. The germline CDR1 and CDR2 sequences are LGHNT and FRNRAP. The CDR3 extends over 13 amino acids. CDR3 in DNA: TGTGCTAGTGGTTTATTAACTCGGGACGAGCAGTACTTC. Translating it yields CASGLLTRDEQYF.

The chain links TRBV4-1 to TRBJ1-1; unclear D gene. CDR3 length equals 15 residues. The V end lost 0 bases, the J end lost 5 bases, and 13 bases lay between the germline ends. CDR1 is MGHRA and CDR2 is YSYEKL in the germline V gene. The CDR3 spells CASSQDRPAGTEAFF. In DNA form, the CDR3 reads TGCGCCAGCAGCCAAGATAGGCCAGCGGGGACTGAAGCTTTCTTT.

This chain uses TRBV7-6 with TRBJ2-2; 15 bases line up with TRBD2. The J segment lost 5 bases and the V segment lost 0 bases, leaving 7 bases of the junction unmatched. This CDR3 is 19 amino acids long. Germline CDR1 and CDR2: SGHVS and FNYEAQ. Here the CDR3 reads CASSLAGLAGGPVTGELFF. The DNA of the CDR3 is TGTGCCAGCAGCTTAGCCGGACTAGCGGGAGGGCCGGTTACCGGGGAGCTGTTTTTT.

The chain links TRBV27 to TRBJ1-1; D is ambiguous. Per the germline V gene, CDR1 is MNHEY and CDR2 is SMNVEV (reference sequence). The CDR3 runs to 19 residues. V lost 7 bases, J lost 0 bases, and 27 bases lay in between. CDR3 nucleotide sequence: TGTGCCAGCAAACCCTGTGGTATGTGTCATCGAGGGTTGAACACTGAAGCTTTCTTT. Translated, it gives CASKPCGMCHRGLNTEAFF.

The V and J genes are TRBV5-4 and TRBJ2-5; 13 bases line up with TRBD2. The CDR3 is 15 residues long. Trimming cost V 1 base and J 5 bases; bases outside gene matches: 2. In germline, CDR1 is SGHNT, CDR2 YYREEE (reference sequence). DNA of the CDR3: TGTGCCAGCAGCTTGACTAGCGGGAGGGCCGAGACCCAGTACTTC. Translated, it gives CASSLTSGRAETQYF.